Detailed here is one TCR beta chain. Vbeta (60) and Jbeta (13) primers were used in the PCR. Sequenced by immunoSEQ multiplex PCR; TCRdb stores in-frame clones only, minus some. The sample yields approximately 150,000 clones, 75% to 90% seen once. These data originate in a study of cytomegalovirus exposure and HLA in healthy donors. Whole-study context: Genotyping showed 75% to 90% of some 400 donors falling in the Caucasian-associated ancestry cluster.

Germline V CDR1 and CDR2: LGHNT, FRNRAP. Trimming stripped 2 bases from V and 5 bases from J, with 7 bases between. The CDR3 contains 12 residues. The sequenced material came from PBMCs. The chain links TRBV12-5 to TRBJ2-7, with D hard to call. This receptor was obtained from a male donor in good health and CMV-seronegative. The CDR3 sequence: CASGLTIDEQYF. In DNA, the CDR3 is TGTGCTAGTGGTTTGACGATAGACGAGCAGTACTTC.